A single sample gave rise to the 27 T cell receptor beta chains below, sequenced in a study of CD8 T cells in Susac syndrome. When the RNA was reverse transcribed, random hexamers were used with an input of roughly 0.45 to 1 ug. TCRdb reanalysed the immunoSEQ multiplex PCR reads using MiXCR and keeps one entry per CDR3 protein. The sample holds about 90,000 distinct CDR3 sequences; approximately 92% are singletons and the top ten take 0.3% to 0.4%. The material sequenced was CD8+ T cells from PBMCs. The receptors come from a human donor in good health.

In this sample, this clonotype turned up once. The rearrangement uses TRBV2 and TRBJ2-7; TRBD1 agrees at 7 bases. The CDR3 consists of 14 residues. Germline values: CDR1 SNHLY, CDR2 FYNNEI. Trimming cost V 6 bases and J 0 bases; bases outside gene matches: 5. CDR3 loop: CASSQTGSSYEQYF. In nucleotides, the CDR3 is TGTGCCAGCAGCCAGACAGGGAGCTCCTACGAGCAGTACTTC.

The chain links TRBV29-1 to TRBJ1-1, with a weak D call TRBD1 (5 bases). The CDR3 has 14 residues. Germline CDR1 SQVTM, CDR2 ANQGSEA. Trimming cost V 3 bases and J 5 bases, with 16 bases left between them. CDR3 DNA: TGCAGCGTTGACTTGGCCAGGGCTCGGACTGAAGCTTTCTTT. Its protein product is CSVDLARARTEAFF.

The CDR3 protein is CASSQDQTANTEAFF. The CDR3 DNA reads TGCGCCAGCAGCCAAGATCAGACAGCGAACACTGAAGCTTTCTTT. This chain uses TRBV4-1 with TRBJ1-1, with D perhaps matching TRBD1 (5 bases). The germline V and J ends were trimmed by 0 bases and 1 base, with 9 bases remaining between them. The germline V gene encodes CDR1 MGHRA and CDR2 YSYEKL. The CDR3 consists of 15 residues.

Only a few counts were recorded for this clonotype. V gene TRBV2 combines with J gene TRBJ1-1; possibly TRBD1 for D (6 bases). The CDR3 runs to 12 residues. V shed 5 bases and J shed 6 bases, with 10 bases lying between them. Germline CDR1 is SNHLY and CDR2 is FYNNEI. Here the CDR3 DNA reads TGTGCCAGCAGTCCACAGGGAGCTGAAGCTTTCTTT. Translated, it gives CASSPQGAEAFF.

This chain links TRBV2 with TRBJ1-3; D is ambiguous. CDR1 and CDR2 (germline): SNHLY, FYNNEI. The CDR3 length is 13 residues. V was shortened by 8 bases and J by 0 bases, with 8 bases between the two germline ends. CDR3 residues: CASWRVSGNTIYF. The CDR3 coding sequence is TGTGCCAGCTGGAGAGTCTCTGGAAACACCATATATTTT.

In this sample, this clonotype turned up once. The CDR3 protein is CASSEGALGTEAFF. In DNA form, the CDR3 reads TGTGCCAGCAGCGAAGGGGCTTTGGGGACTGAAGCTTTCTTT. The rearrangement joins TRBV7-2 to TRBJ1-1; tentatively, D is TRBD1 (5 bases). Germline CDR1 is SGHTA and CDR2 is FQGNSA. CDR3 length: 14 amino acids. V dropped 5 bases and J dropped 5 bases, with 15 bases sitting between them.

V usage is TRBV9 and J usage is TRBJ1-3; D ambiguous. The V end was cut by 3 bases, the J end by 7 bases, with 20 bases between. The CDR3 contains 16 residues. Germline-derived CDR1 and CDR2 are SGDLS and YYNGEE. This CDR3 reads CASSDLLGFSPNTIYF. CDR3 nucleotide sequence: TGTGCCAGCAGCGATCTTCTGGGATTTTCGCCGAACACCATATATTTT.

The chain joins TRBV4-2 to TRBJ2-1; 9 bases line up with TRBD1. The germline V gene encodes CDR1 LGHNA and CDR2 YNFKEQ. Trimming removed 1 base from V and 3 bases from J; junction bases left unmatched: 7. This CDR3 region has 17 residues. As DNA, the CDR3 is TGTGCCAGCAGCCAAGGGGGACAGGGCATTTACTACAATGAGCAGTTCTTC. Its protein product is CASSQGGQGIYYNEQFF.

The genes are TRBV30 and TRBJ1-1, with 8 bases that match TRBD1. CDR1 GTSNPN and CDR2 SVGIG come from the germline V gene (reference sequence). The CDR3 runs to 12 residues. The junction had 5 bases not matched to a gene; V was cut back by 1 base and J by 10 bases. CDR3: CAWSAQGVGAFF. The CDR3 DNA reads as TGTGCCTGGAGTGCACAGGGGGTGGGAGCTTTCTTT.

The V gene is TRBV2, the J gene TRBJ2-7; D is unresolved. This CDR3 comprises 11 residues. V shed 9 bases and J shed 3 bases, with 9 bases lying between them. Germline-derived CDR1 and CDR2 are SNHLY and FYNNEI. The CDR3 sequence: CASGSGYEQYF. In DNA, the CDR3 is TGTGCCAGTGGCTCTGGCTACGAGCAGTACTTC.

The genes are TRBV7-7 and TRBJ2-7, with TRBD2 matching over 8 bases. Germline V gene lookup returns CDR1 SSHAT and CDR2 FNYEAQ (reference sequence). V trimming: 5 bases; J trimming: 2 bases; junction bases outside the gene matches: 8. This CDR3 contains 15 residues. The CDR3 reads CASSPLAGGTYEQYF. The CDR3 DNA follows: TGTGCCAGCAGCCCTTTGGCGGGGGGCACCTACGAGCAGTACTTC.

The gene calls are TRBV19 and TRBJ2-7, with D possibly TRBD1 on 6 matching bases. V was clipped by 5 bases and J by 2 bases, with 13 bases between them. Germline V CDR1 and CDR2: LNHDA, SQIVND (reference sequence). This CDR3 is built from 14 residues. The CDR3 DNA follows: TGTGCCAGTAGTTCCAGGGACACACCCTACGAGCAGTACTTC. This gives the protein CASSSRDTPYEQYF.

The rearrangement joins TRBV27 to TRBJ2-2; D gene uncertain. This CDR3 is built from 14 residues. Germline loops: CDR1 MNHEY, CDR2 SMNVEV (reference sequence). V lost 2 bases, J lost 3 bases, and 7 bases lay in between. The DNA of the CDR3 is TGTGCCAGCAGTTTAATAACAGACACCGGGGAGCTGTTTTTT. This translates into CASSLITDTGELFF.

This clonotype was counted once. V and J are TRBV27 and TRBJ1-2; D possibly corresponds to TRBD1 (5 bases). The V and J ends lost 3 bases and 2 bases respectively, with 10 bases between them. Germline V lookup: CDR1 MNHEY, CDR2 SMNVEV (reference sequence). The CDR3 is made up of 14 amino acids. The CDR3 here is CASSFQGSNYGYTF. The CDR3 coding sequence is TGTGCCAGCAGTTTCCAGGGATCGAACTATGGCTACACCTTC.

This clonotype was counted a single time. The rearrangement links TRBV13 to TRBJ2-2; TRBD2 agrees at 7 bases. Germline V gives CDR1 PRHDT, CDR2 FYEKMQ (reference sequence). The V gene end was trimmed by 5 bases and the J gene end by 3 bases; junction bases not matched to a gene: 9. This CDR3 contains 16 residues. The DNA for the CDR3 is TGTGCCAGCAGCCGCCGAGCGGGGTCGGACACCGGGGAGCTGTTTTTT. It translates to CASSRRAGSDTGELFF.

The CDR3 spells CASSPGEVYEQYF. The CDR3 nucleotides are TGTGCCAGCAGTCCAGGGGAGGTCTACGAGCAGTACTTC. This chain joins TRBV12-3 or TRBV12-4 and TRBJ2-7; D assignment may be TRBD1 or TRBD2 (6 bases each). Deletions cut 5 bases from V and 3 bases from J, with 11 bases between. The CDR3 spans 13 residues.

The chain uses TRBV27 and TRBJ1-5, with a possible D match to TRBD1 (5 bases). The V and J ends lost 4 bases and 8 bases respectively, with 18 bases between them. Germline CDR1 reads MNHEY; CDR2 reads SMNVEV (reference sequence). The CDR3 has 15 amino acids. CDR3 sequence: CASSYRGGVLEPQHF. CDR3 nucleotides: TGTGCCAGCAGTTACCGGGGGGGGGTTTTGGAGCCCCAGCATTTT.

V is TRBV13 and J is TRBJ2-7; no reliable D call. Trimming removed 5 bases from V and 3 bases from J, with 17 bases in between. CDR1 and CDR2 from the germline V gene are PRHDT and FYEKMQ (reference sequence). This CDR3 has 15 residues. CDR3 protein: CASSTSDAGIYEQYF. CDR3 in DNA: TGTGCCAGCAGCACATCGGACGCTGGAATCTACGAGCAGTACTTC. Using reference TRBV13 and TRBJ2-7 for the parts outside the CDR3, the full variable domain is AAGVIQSPRHLIKEKRETATLKCYPIPRHDTVYWYQQGPGQDPQFLISFYEKMQSDKGSIPDRFSAQQFSDYHSELNMSSLELGDSALYFCASSTSDAGIYEQYFGPGTRLTVT.

The chain employs TRBV27 and TRBJ2-1; 10 positions match TRBD1. There are 15 residues in the CDR3. Per the germline V gene, CDR1 is MNHEY and CDR2 is SMNVEV (reference sequence). V lost 5 bases, J lost 7 bases, and 8 bases stayed unmatched. The CDR3 nucleotides are TGTGCCAGCAGTCCCGGGACAGGGGTGGGGAATGAGCAGTTCTTC. Protein sequence: CASSPGTGVGNEQFF.

The chain combines TRBV9 with TRBJ2-7, with D unresolved. The CDR3 consists of 14 residues. Germline V gene data show CDR1 as SGDLS and CDR2 as YYNGEE. Trimming cost V 5 bases and J 2 bases, with 14 bases left between them. The CDR3 DNA reads TGTGCCAGCAGTTCAGAAGGACGCACCTACGAGCAGTACTTC. This gives the protein CASSSEGRTYEQYF.

The chain recombines TRBV5-6 with TRBJ1-5; weak D call: TRBD1 (6 bases). The CDR3 is made up of 13 amino acids. Germline V gene sequence: CDR1 SGHDT, CDR2 YYEEEE. Between the trimmed V and J ends, which lost 4 bases and 9 bases, there was a span of 14 bases. In DNA, the CDR3 is TGTGCCAGCAGCCCAGGGGTCGAGGGGCCCCAGCATTTT. Translated: CASSPGVEGPQHF.

This chain links TRBV9 with TRBJ2-6; 9 bases map to TRBD1. Germline CDR1 and CDR2: SGDLS and YYNGEE. Unmatched junction bases numbered 9, after V lost 6 bases and J lost 2 bases. This CDR3 comprises 17 residues. The DNA for the CDR3 is TGTGCCAGCAAAGACAGGGGGGATCCCCCTGGGGCCAACGTCCTGACTTTC. Its translation: CASKDRGDPPGANVLTF.

The rearrangement joins TRBV4-2 to TRBJ1-2; D is perhaps TRBD1 (5 bases). Per the germline V gene, CDR1 is LGHNA and CDR2 is YNFKEQ. The CDR3 covers 15 residues. The V end was cut by 0 bases, the J end by 3 bases, with 11 bases between. The CDR3 loop is CASSQELWGDYGYTF. The CDR3 DNA is TGTGCCAGCAGCCAAGAATTGTGGGGGGACTATGGCTACACCTTC.

This clonotype was counted once. This chain links TRBV19 with TRBJ1-1; D uncertain. From germline, CDR1 is LNHDA and CDR2 SQIVND (reference sequence). The CDR3 length is 11 residues. V lost 6 bases and J lost 7, with 9 bases in between. The CDR3 spells CASRRLGEAFF. Written as DNA, the CDR3 is TGTGCCAGTAGGAGACTGGGTGAAGCTTTCTTT.

This chain connects TRBV27 to TRBJ1-6; the D is unclear. V gave up 6 bases and J gave up 4 bases, with 10 bases separating them. Looked up from germline, CDR1 is MNHEY and CDR2 is SMNVEV (reference sequence). The CDR3 spans 14 residues. The CDR3 loop reads CASRDGFYNSPLHF. CDR3 in DNA: TGTGCCAGCAGGGACGGGTTTTATAATTCACCCCTCCACTTT.

This clonotype appeared once. The V and J genes are TRBV28 and TRBJ2-1; TRBD1 aligns across 9 bases. This CDR3 has 15 amino acids. Looked up from germline, CDR1 is MDHEN and CDR2 is SYDVKM. V was clipped by 6 bases and J by 8 bases; unmatched bases: 11. The CDR3 DNA sequence: TGTGCCAGCAGAGGCTCCTCGGGACAGGGCTATGAGCAGTTCTTC. The encoded protein is CASRGSSGQGYEQFF.

This clonotype was seen just once. V and J are TRBV7-9 and TRBJ2-4, with 13 bases fitting TRBD2. Losses at the gene ends were 1 base for V and 6 bases for J; bases not matched to a gene: 12. The CDR3 is 19 amino acids. In germline, CDR1 is SEHNR, CDR2 FQNEAQ (reference sequence). Here the CDR3 DNA reads TGTGCCAGCAGCTTAGAGCAGGGGCGACTAGCGGGGGGCAGAAACATTCAGTACTTC. This codes for CASSLEQGRLAGGRNIQYF. Drawing the rest from reference TRBV7-9 and TRBJ2-4, the complete variable domain is DTGVSQNPRHKITKRGQNVTFRCDPISEHNRLYWYRQTLGQGPEFLTYFQNEAQLEKSRLLSDRFSAERPKGSFSTLEIQRTEQGDSAMYLCASSLEQGRLAGGRNIQYFGAGTRLSVL.